The clone carrying this T cell receptor beta chain occurred many times. RNA transcripts gave rise to amplified TCR beta CDR3 regions. TCR CDR3 underwent first-round RT-PCR with the HTBI primer set. TCRdb processed the multiplex PCR reads anew with MiXCR; each CDR3 protein has one entry. The sample yields 250,000 or so distinct CDR3 sequences, about 17% seen once. The sample originates from a study of T cells in Graves' hyperthyroidism and ophthalmopathy. Per the germline V gene, CDR1 is MNHEY and CDR2 is SMNVEV (reference sequence). The CDR3 runs 17 residues. Trimming took 5 bases from V and 4 from J; bases not matched to a gene: 10.

Sequencing was performed on blood. This receptor was obtained from a woman between 18 and 29 years old with Graves' ophthalmopathy. This rearrangement joins TRBV27 to TRBJ1-6; 8 bases line up with TRBD1. The CDR3 DNA reads TGTGCCAGCAGTATCACCGGGACAGGTGGTTATAATTCACCCCTCCACTTT. Its translation: CASSITGTGGYNSPLHF.